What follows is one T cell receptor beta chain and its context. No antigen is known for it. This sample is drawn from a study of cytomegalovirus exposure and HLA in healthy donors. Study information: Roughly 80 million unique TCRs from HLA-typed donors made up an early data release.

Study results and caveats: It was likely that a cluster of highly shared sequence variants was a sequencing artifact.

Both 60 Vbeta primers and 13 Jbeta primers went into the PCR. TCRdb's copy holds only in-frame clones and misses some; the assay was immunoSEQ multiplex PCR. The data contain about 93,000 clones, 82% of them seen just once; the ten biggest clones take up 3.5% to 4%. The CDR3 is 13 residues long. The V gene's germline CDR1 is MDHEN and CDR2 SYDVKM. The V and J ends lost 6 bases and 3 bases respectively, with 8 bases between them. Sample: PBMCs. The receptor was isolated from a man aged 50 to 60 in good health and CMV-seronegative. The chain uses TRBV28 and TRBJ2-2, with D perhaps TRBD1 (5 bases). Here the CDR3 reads CASRDTYTGELFF. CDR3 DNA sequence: TGTGCCAGCAGGGACACCTACACCGGGGAGCTGTTTTTT.